What follows is one T cell receptor (beta chain) and its context. The antigen is undetermined. Use of 60 Vbeta and 13 Jbeta primers characterized the PCR. The table came from immunoSEQ multiplex PCR; TCRdb's copy has only in-frame clones and leaves some out. In the table there are around 120,000 clones, around 74% of which are singletons. The sample belongs to a study of cytomegalovirus exposure and HLA in healthy donors. Trimming cost V 0 bases and J 5 bases; bases outside gene matches: 9. From germline, CDR1 is SGHDT and CDR2 YYEEEE. The CDR3 spans 16 residues. Findings and limits, study-wide: Excluded were some V segments that proved indistinguishable, including TRBV6-2 and TRBV6-3.

The chain uses TRBV5-6 and TRBJ2-5; 8 positions agree with TRBD1. The sample consisted of PBMCs. The sequence was collected from a man in his 60s in good health and CMV-seropositive. The CDR3 loop is CASSLGPTGGRETQYF. CDR3 bases: TGTGCCAGCAGCTTGGGGCCTACAGGGGGGAGGGAGACCCAGTACTTC.